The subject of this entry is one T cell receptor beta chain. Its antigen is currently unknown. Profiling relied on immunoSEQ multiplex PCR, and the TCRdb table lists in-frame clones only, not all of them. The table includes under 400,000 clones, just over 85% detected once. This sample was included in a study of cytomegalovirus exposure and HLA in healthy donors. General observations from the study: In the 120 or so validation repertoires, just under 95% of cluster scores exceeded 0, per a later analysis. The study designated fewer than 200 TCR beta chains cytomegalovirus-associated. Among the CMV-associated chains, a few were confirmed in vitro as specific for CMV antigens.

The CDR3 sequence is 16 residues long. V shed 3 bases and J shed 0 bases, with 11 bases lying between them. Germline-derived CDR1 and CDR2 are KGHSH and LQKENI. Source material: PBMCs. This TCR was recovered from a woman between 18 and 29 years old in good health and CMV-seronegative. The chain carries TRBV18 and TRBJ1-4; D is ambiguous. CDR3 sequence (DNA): TGTGCCAGCTCACCCCTTACGGCGGCAACTAATGAAAAACTGTTTTTT. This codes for CASSPLTAATNEKLFF.